This T cell receptor beta chain was sequenced for a study of T cell repertoires in cytomegalovirus infection. Study at large: A matching HLA type, together with CMV infection, was signaled by public TCR beta signatures. General study findings and limits: CMV carriers with the relevant HLA were identified by cumulative public TCR beta family frequency. The study found HLA-C-restricted CMV-specific TCR beta clonotypes dominating the ex vivo response.

TCRdb re-derived calls from the reads in MiXCR, one entry per CDR3 protein. In the table there are around 800,000 distinct CDR3 sequences, less than 35% of which are singletons. Turning to this clonotype: Its specificity is not known. A read error may explain this, as a much larger clone is one base away.

Germline CDR1 and CDR2: SGHVS and FNYEAQ. The CDR3 has 18 amino acids. V was shortened by 4 bases and J by 0 bases, with 19 bases between the two germline ends. The rearrangement joins TRBV7-6 to TRBJ2-1; D perhaps matches TRBD2 (5 bases). This TCR derives from a human donor in good health (CMV status not recorded). Some clones in this sample may be carry-over from other donors' samples. Sequenced here: cultured CD8+ T cells from PBMCs, sampled from culture after CMV antigen stimulation. The CDR3 spells CASSSLSLLVGSYNEQFF. In DNA form, the CDR3 reads TGTGCCAGCAGCTCCCTGTCTTTACTAGTGGGCTCCTACAATGAGCAGTTCTTC.